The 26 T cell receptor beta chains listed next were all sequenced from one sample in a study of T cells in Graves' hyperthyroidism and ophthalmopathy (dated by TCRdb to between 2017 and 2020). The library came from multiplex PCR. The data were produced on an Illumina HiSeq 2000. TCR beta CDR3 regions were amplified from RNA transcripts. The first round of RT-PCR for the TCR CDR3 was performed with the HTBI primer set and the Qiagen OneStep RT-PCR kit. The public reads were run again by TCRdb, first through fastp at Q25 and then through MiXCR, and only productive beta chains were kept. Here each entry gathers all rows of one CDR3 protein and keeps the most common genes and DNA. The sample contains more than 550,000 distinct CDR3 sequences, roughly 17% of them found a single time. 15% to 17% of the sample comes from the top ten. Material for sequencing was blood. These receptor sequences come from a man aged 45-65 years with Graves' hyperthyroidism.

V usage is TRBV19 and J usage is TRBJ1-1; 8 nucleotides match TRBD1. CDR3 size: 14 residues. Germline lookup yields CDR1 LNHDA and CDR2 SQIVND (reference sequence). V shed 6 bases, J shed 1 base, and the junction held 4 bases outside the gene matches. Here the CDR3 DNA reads TGTGCCAGTAGACACAGGGGGGCGAACACTGAAGCTTTCTTT. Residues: CASRHRGANTEAFF.

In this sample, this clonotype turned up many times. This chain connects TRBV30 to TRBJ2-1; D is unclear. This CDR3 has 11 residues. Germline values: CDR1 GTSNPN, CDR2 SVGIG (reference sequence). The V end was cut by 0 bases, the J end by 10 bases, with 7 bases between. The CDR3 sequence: CAWSVRREQFF. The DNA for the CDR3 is TGTGCCTGGAGTGTAAGGCGGGAGCAGTTCTTC.

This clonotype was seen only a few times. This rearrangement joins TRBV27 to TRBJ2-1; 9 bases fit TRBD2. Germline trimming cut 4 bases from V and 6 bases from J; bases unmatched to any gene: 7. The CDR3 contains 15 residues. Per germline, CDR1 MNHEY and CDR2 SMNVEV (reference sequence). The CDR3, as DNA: TGTGCCAGCAGTTGGTCCGGGACTAGCACCAATGAGCAGTTCTTC. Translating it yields CASSWSGTSTNEQFF.

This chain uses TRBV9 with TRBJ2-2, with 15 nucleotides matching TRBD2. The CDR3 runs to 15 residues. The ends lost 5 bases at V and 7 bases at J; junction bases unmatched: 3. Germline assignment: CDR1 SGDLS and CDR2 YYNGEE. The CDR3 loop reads CASSGTSGRYGELFF. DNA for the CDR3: TGTGCCAGCAGTGGGACTAGCGGGAGGTACGGGGAGCTGTTTTTT. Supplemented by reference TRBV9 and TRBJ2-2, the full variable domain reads DSGVTQTPKHLITATGQRVTLRCSPRSGDLSVYWYQQSLDQGLQFLIQYYNGEERAKGNILERFSAQQFPDLHSELNLSSLELGDSALYFCASSGTSGRYGELFFGEGSRLTVL.

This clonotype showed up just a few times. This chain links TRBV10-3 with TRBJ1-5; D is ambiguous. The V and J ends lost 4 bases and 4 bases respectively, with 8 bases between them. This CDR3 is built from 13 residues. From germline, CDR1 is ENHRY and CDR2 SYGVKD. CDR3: CAISGPENQPQHF. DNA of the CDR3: TGTGCCATCAGTGGCCCAGAGAATCAGCCCCAGCATTTT.

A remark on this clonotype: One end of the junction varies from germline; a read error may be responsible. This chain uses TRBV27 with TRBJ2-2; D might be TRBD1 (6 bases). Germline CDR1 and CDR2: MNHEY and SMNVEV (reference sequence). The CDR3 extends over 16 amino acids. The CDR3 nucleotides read TGTGCCAGCAGCCAAAGTCGAGCTCGGGACACCCGGGAGCTGTTTTTT. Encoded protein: CASSQSRARDTRELFF.

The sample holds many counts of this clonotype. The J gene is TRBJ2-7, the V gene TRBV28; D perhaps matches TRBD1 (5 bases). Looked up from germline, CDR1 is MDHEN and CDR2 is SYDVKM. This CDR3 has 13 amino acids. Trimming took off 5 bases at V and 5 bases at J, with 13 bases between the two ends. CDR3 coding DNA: TGTGCCAGCAGTGCTCAGGGTGGCCACGAGCAGTACTTC. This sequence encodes CASSAQGGHEQYF.

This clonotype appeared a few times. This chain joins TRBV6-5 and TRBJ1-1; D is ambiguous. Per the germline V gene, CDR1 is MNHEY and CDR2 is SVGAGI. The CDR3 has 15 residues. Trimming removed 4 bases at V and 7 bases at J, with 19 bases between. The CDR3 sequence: CASSLPGFRKGEAFF. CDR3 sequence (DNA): TGTGCCAGCAGTTTACCGGGCTTTCGGAAGGGTGAAGCTTTCTTT.

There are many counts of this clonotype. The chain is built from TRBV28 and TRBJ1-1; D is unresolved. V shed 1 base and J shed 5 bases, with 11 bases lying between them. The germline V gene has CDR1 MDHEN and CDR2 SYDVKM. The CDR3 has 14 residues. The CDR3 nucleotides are TGTGCCAGCAGTTTATCCCTAGTGCAAACTGAAGCTTTCTTT. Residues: CASSLSLVQTEAFF.

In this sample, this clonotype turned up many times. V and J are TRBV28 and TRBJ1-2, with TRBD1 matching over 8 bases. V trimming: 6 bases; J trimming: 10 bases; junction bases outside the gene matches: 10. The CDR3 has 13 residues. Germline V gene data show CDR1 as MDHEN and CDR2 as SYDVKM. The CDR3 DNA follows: TGTGCCAGCAGCCTCGACAGGGGTAAAGTCTACACCTTC. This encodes CASSLDRGKVYTF.

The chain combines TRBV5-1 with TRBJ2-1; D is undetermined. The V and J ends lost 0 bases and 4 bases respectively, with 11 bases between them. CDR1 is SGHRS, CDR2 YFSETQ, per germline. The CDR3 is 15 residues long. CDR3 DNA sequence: TGCGCCAGCAGCTTGGAGCCCGCCAAATACAATGAGCAGTTCTTC. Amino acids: CASSLEPAKYNEQFF.

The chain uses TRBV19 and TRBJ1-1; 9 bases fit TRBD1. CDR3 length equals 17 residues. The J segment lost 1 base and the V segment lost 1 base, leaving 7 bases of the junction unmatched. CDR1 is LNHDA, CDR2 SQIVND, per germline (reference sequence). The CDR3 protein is CASSIAPTGGRNTEAFF. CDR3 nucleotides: TGTGCCAGTAGTATAGCCCCTACAGGGGGCCGGAACACTGAAGCTTTCTTT.

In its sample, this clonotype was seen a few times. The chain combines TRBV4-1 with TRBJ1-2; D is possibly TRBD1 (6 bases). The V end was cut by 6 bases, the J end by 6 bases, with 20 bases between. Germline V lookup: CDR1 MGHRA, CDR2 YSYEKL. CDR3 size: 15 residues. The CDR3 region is CASSARTARYNGYTF. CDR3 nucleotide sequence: TGCGCCAGCAGTGCGAGGACAGCCCGGTACAATGGCTACACCTTC.

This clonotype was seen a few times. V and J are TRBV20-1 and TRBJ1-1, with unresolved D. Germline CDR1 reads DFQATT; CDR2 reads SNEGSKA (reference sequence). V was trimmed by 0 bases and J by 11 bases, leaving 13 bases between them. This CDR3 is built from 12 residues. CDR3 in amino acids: CSARDLVSLAFF. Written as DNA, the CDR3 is TGCAGTGCTAGAGATCTGGTTAGCCTGGCTTTCTTT.

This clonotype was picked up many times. DNA for the CDR3: TGCGCCAGCAGCCAAGGCCCCGCCTATACGGGAGGACGCACAGATACGCAGTATTTT. It translates to CASSQGPAYTGGRTDTQYF. The chain links TRBV4-3 to TRBJ2-3; 7 nucleotides align to TRBD2. The J segment lost 1 base and the V segment lost 1 base, leaving 14 bases of the junction unmatched. This CDR3 has 19 amino acids. The germline V gene has CDR1 LGHNA and CDR2 YSLEER.

DNA of the CDR3: TGTGCCAGCAGCGGACTAGCGGAGCCCTACAATGAGCAGTTCTTC. Its protein is CASSGLAEPYNEQFF. The chain uses TRBV9 and TRBJ2-1; 9 bases map to TRBD2. Germline loops: CDR1 SGDLS, CDR2 YYNGEE. The CDR3 is made up of 15 amino acids. J gave up 2 bases and V 3 bases, and 3 bases lay outside the gene matches. Combining the CDR3 with reference TRBV9 and TRBJ2-1 gives the whole variable domain DSGVTQTPKHLITATGQRVTLRCSPRSGDLSVYWYQQSLDQGLQFLIQYYNGEERAKGNILERFSAQQFPDLHSELNLSSLELGDSALYFCASSGLAEPYNEQFFGPGTRLTVL.

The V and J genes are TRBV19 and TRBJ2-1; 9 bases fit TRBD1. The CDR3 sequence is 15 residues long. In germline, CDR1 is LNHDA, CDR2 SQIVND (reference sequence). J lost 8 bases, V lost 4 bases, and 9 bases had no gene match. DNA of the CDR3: TGTGCCAGTAGTACAAACCGGGACAGGGCTCATGAGCAGTTCTTC. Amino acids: CASSTNRDRAHEQFF.

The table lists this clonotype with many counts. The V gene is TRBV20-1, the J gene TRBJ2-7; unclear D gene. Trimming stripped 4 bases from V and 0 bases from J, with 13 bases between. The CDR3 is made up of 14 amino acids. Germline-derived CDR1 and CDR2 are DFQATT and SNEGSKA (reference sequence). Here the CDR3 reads CSAIEGLDSYEQYF. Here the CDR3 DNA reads TGCAGTGCTATAGAAGGCCTCGACTCCTACGAGCAGTACTTC.

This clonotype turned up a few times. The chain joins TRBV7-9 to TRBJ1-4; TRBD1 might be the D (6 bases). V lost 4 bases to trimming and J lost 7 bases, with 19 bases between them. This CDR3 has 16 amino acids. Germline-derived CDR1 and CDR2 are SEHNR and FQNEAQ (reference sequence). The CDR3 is CASSSSQGREVEKLFF. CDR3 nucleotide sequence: TGTGCCAGCAGCTCGAGCCAGGGGCGAGAGGTTGAAAAACTGTTTTTT.

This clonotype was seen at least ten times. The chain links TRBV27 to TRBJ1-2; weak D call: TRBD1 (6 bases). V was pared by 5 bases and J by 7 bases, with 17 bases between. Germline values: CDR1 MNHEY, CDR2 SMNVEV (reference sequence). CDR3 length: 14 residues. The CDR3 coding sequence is TGTGCCAGCAGTCCCAGTATGAGGGGGATTGGCTACACCTTC. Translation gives CASSPSMRGIGYTF.

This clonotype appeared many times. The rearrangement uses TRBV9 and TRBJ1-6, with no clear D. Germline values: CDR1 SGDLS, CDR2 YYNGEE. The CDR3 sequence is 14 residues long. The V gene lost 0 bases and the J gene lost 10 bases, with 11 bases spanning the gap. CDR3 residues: CASSVEGERSPLHF. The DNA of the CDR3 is TGTGCCAGCAGCGTAGAGGGTGAACGGTCACCCCTCCACTTT.

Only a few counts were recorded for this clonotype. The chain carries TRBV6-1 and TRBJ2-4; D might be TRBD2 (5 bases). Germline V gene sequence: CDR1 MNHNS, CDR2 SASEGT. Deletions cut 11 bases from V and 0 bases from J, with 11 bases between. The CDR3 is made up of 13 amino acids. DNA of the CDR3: TGTGCCGTAACGGGAACAGCCAAAAACATTCAGTACTTC. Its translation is CAVTGTAKNIQYF.

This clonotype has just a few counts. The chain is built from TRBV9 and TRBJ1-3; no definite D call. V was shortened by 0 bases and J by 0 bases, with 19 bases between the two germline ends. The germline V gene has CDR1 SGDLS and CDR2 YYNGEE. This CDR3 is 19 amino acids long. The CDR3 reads CASSVARATEETSGNTIYF. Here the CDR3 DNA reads TGTGCCAGCAGCGTAGCACGGGCCACAGAGGAGACCTCTGGAAACACCATATATTTT.

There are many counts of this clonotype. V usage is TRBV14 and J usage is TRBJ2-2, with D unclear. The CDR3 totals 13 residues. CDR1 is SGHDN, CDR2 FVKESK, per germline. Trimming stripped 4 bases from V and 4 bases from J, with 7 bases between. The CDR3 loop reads CASSLRITGELFF. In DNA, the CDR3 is TGTGCCAGCAGCCTACGGATCACCGGGGAGCTGTTTTTT.

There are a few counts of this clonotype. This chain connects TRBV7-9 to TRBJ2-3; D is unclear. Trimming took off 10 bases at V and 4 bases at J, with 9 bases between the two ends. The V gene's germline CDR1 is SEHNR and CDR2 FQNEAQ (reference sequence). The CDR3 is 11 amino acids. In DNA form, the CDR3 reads TGTGCCAACGAGAACGCAGATACGCAGTATTTT. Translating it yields CANENADTQYF.

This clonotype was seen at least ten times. The CDR3 coding sequence is TGTGCCAGCAGTTTAAGAGAGTCACCTCGGGTTGGCACAGATACGCAGTATTTT. Residues: CASSLRESPRVGTDTQYF. This rearrangement joins TRBV27 to TRBJ2-3; D is uncertain. This CDR3 is 18 amino acids long. V dropped 2 bases and J dropped 1 base, with 19 bases sitting between them. CDR1 is MNHEY and CDR2 is SMNVEV in the germline V gene (reference sequence).